Listed below are T cell receptor beta chains from one sample, sequenced in a study of blood T cell repertoires in COVID-19. This table comes from immunoSEQ multiplex PCR, and its TCRdb copy is limited to in-frame clones, with some not included. The data contain roughly 200,000 clones, about 89% of them seen just once; the ten biggest clones take up roughly 6.7%. The sequenced sample consisted of peripheral blood. These receptors were taken from a man in his forties with acute or convalescent COVID-19. Each CDR3 is given with its conserved first and last residue. The D gene is left open where the match is weak. Some rows mark clone size as missing; the rest say once, few, many or name a class of expanded clone.

d_gene	v_gene	j_gene	abundance	CDR3nt	CDR3aa
.	TRBV25-1	TRBJ2-3	.	TGTGCCAGCAGTGAATTTCGGAGCGCAGATACGCAGTATTTT	CASSEFRSADTQYF
TRBD1	TRBV29-1	TRBJ1-1	.	TGCAGCGTGACAGGGGGGACTGAAGCTTTCTTT	CSVTGGTEAFF
.	TRBV6-5	TRBJ1-2	.	TGTGCCAGCAGTCCCGGAGGGGGGGCGACCTATGGCTACACCTTC	CASSPGGGATYGYTF
.	TRBV6-2/TRBV6-3	TRBJ1-1	.	TGTGCCAGCAGTTACATGCGGGGGTGGAACACTGAAGCTTTCTTT	CASSYMRGWNTEAFF
TRBD1	TRBV19	TRBJ1-1	few	TGTGCCAGTAGTGTGACAGGGATAGACACTGAAGCTTTCTTT	CASSVTGIDTEAFF
.	TRBV6-5	TRBJ2-2	.	TGTGCCAGCAGACGAAGGGGTTACACCGGGGAGCTGTTTTTT	CASRRRGYTGELFF
TRBD2	TRBV4-1	TRBJ2-1	.	TGCGCCAGCAGCCAAGAAGTAGCGGGGGCCCTAAATGAGCAGTTCTTC	CASSQEVAGALNEQFF
.	TRBV2	TRBJ2-7	.	TGTGCCAGCAGTGAAGACAGGGCCTACGAGCAGTACTTC	CASSEDRAYEQYF
.	TRBV7-2	TRBJ2-5	.	TGTGCCAGCAGCCATGGACTTAGTGGGGAGACCCAGTACTTC	CASSHGLSGETQYF
.	TRBV5-1	TRBJ1-2	.	TGCGCCAGCAGCTTGTTACAGGCGAACCCTAACTATGGCTACACCTTC	CASSLLQANPNYGYTF
.	TRBV5-6	TRBJ1-3	.	TGTGCCAGCAGCTTTCTGGGACGGGAGTATTTT	CASSFLGREYF
TRBD2	TRBV2	TRBJ2-4	once	TGTGCCAGCAGACGGGGGGGCGACAAAAACATTCAGTACTTC	CASRRGGDKNIQYF
.	TRBV21-1	TRBJ1-5	.	TGTGCCAGCAGCAAAGTTATGACAGGGGGCTCCTCCCAGCCCCAGCATTTT	CASSKVMTGGSSQPQHF
TRBD1	TRBV5-1	TRBJ2-4	.	TGCGCCAGCAGCTTGGAACAGGGGGCAGGCAAAAACATTCAGTACTTC	CASSLEQGAGKNIQYF
TRBD1	TRBV10-3	TRBJ2-3	once	TGTGCCACTACTGCAGGGGGCGTCTTGGCAGATACGCAGTATTTT	CATTAGGVLADTQYF
TRBD1	TRBV6-5	TRBJ1-6	.	TGTGCCAGCAGTTACTGGATCAGGGGGCGTTCACCCCTCCACTTT	CASSYWIRGRSPLHF
TRBD1	TRBV6-5	TRBJ2-1	.	TGTGCCAGCAGTTTCGACAGGGGGGGTAATGAGCAGTTCTTC	CASSFDRGGNEQFF
.	TRBV13	TRBJ2-7	.	TGTGCCAGCGGTCAGGGGAGCAACGAGCAGTACTTC	CASGQGSNEQYF
.	TRBV30	TRBJ1-1	few	TGTGCCTGGAGAACCCCGACATCATTGGAAGCTTTCTTT	CAWRTPTSLEAFF
.	TRBV6-4	TRBJ1-3	.	TGTGCCAGCAGCCCACAGGCAGCTGGAAACACCATATATTTT	CASSPQAAGNTIYF
TRBD1	TRBV28	TRBJ1-2	few	TGTGCCACCAGGACAGGGAGGGGCTACACCTTC	CATRTGRGYTF
.	TRBV5-6	TRBJ1-2	.	TGTGCCAGCAGCTTGGGACAAGGAACAGGCCCCTATGGCTACACCTTC	CASSLGQGTGPYGYTF